Here is one T cell receptor (beta chain) with its context. As yet, its antigen is unknown. The entry originates in a study of cytomegalovirus exposure and HLA in healthy donors. General observations from the study: TCR association rates varied by HLA locus in a later analysis, with DRB1 highest and HLA-C lowest. Most observed TCR sequences were rare, whereas some public TCRs were detected in many donors. Evidence from a later analysis indicated that most CMV-associated TCR beta chains looked HLA-restricted.

Primers for the PCR totalled 60 Vbeta and 13 Jbeta. TCRdb keeps only in-frame clones here, not all; method: immunoSEQ multiplex PCR. The sample yields about 88,000 clones, of which the top ten take up 5.5% to 6.5%. Germline CDR1 SGHTA, CDR2 FQGNSA. Trimming left V 1 base short and J 2 bases short, with 8 bases between. The length of the CDR3 is 14 residues. The J gene is TRBJ1-2, the V gene TRBV7-2; D is possibly TRBD1 (5 bases). The sequence derives from a girl under 18 in good health and CMV-seropositive. The sample was PBMCs. CDR3 protein: CASSLDRLNYGYTF. For the CDR3, the DNA is TGTGCCAGCAGCTTAGACAGGCTCAACTATGGCTACACCTTC.